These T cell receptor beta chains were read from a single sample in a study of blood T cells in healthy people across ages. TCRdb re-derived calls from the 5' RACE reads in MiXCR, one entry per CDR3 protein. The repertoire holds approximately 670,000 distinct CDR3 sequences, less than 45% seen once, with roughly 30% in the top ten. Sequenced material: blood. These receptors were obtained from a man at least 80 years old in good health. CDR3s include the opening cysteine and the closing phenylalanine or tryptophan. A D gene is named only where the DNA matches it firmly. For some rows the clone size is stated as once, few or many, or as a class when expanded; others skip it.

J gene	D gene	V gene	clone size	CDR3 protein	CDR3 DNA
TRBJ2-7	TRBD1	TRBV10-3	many	CAIRPDREDEQYF	TGTGCCATCAGACCGGACAGGGAAGACGAGCAGTACTTC
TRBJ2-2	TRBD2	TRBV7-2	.	CASSSRLAGGSGELFF	TGTGCCAGCAGCTCACGACTAGCGGGAGGTTCCGGGGAGCTGTTTTTT
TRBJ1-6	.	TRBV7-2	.	CASSQVQSLNSPLHF	TGTGCCAGCAGCCAGGTACAGAGCCTGAATTCACCCCTCCACTTT
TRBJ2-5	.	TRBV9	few	CASSVVLWGPEQYF	TGTGCCAGCAGCGTAGTTCTGTGGGGACCTGAGCAGTACTTC
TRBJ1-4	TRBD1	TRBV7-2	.	CASSLATGRNEKLFF	TGTGCCAGCAGCTTAGCGACAGGGAGGAACGAAAAACTGTTTTTT
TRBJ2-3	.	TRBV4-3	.	CASSQDPGGRRQGSTDTQYF	TGCGCCAGCAGCCAAGATCCGGGGGGCCGACGCCAGGGGAGTACGGATACGCAGTATTTT
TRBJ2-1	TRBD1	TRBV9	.	CASSLKQGTGAYNEQFF	TGTGCCAGCAGCCTTAAGCAGGGGACAGGGGCCTACAATGAGCAGTTCTTC
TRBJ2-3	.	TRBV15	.	CATSSSATPTDTQYF	TGTGCCACCAGTTCTAGTGCTACCCCCACAGATACGCAGTATTTT
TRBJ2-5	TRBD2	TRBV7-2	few	CASSLVRLAGGFRSETQYF	TGTGCCAGCAGCTTAGTTCGCCTAGCGGGGGGGTTCCGGTCAGAGACCCAGTACTTC
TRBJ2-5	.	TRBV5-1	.	CASSSLATLNEQYF	TGCGCCAGCAGCAGCCTAGCGACCCTAAATGAGCAGTACTTC
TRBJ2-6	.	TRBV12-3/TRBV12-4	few	CASIANSGANVLTF	TGTGCCAGCATCGCGAACTCTGGGGCCAACGTCCTGACTTTC
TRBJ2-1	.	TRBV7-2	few	CASSTDSYNEQFF	TGTGCCAGCAGCACGGACAGTTACAATGAGCAGTTCTTC
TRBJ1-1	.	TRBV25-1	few	CASSGWGGTEAFF	TGTGCCAGCAGTGGATGGGGGGGAACTGAAGCTTTCTTT
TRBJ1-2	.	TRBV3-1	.	CASSRGIVAPTF	TGTGCCAGCAGCCGGGGGATAGTCGCTCCCACCTTC
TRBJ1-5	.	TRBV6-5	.	CASSYTRAVGQPQHF	TGTGCCAGCAGCTACACCAGGGCCGTAGGACAGCCCCAGCATTTT
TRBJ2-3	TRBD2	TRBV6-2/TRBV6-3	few	CASSYSKAGRTPQYF	TGTGCCAGCAGTTACTCGAAAGCGGGGAGGACGCCGCAGTATTTT
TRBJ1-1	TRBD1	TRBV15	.	CATSGEDRGPNTEAFF	TGTGCCACCAGCGGGGAGGACAGGGGACCGAACACTGAAGCTTTCTTT